The sequence of this TCR beta chain was determined in a study of cytomegalovirus exposure and HLA in healthy donors. A multiplex PCR was run with 60 Vbeta primers and 13 Jbeta primers. Sequencing was performed with immunoSEQ multiplex PCR; in TCRdb, only in-frame clones are kept and a portion is missing. The sample consists of some 140,000 clones, roughly 72% of them appearing once. The study, taken as a whole, reports: Later work showed greater clonal expansion in HLA-associated TCR beta chains than in equally common others. Most subjects had HLA-A and HLA-B alleles reportedly predicted accurately by TCR beta sequences.

A note on this clone: No antigen is known for it.

The specimen sequenced was PBMCs. The clonotype comes from a man younger than 45 in good health and CMV-seronegative.

The CDR3 sequence: CASSYGRTYEQYF. The CDR3 coding sequence is TGTGCCAGCAGTTACGGACGGACTTACGAGCAGTACTTC. V usage is TRBV6-6 and J usage is TRBJ2-7; a possible D gene is TRBD2 (5 bases). There are 13 residues in the CDR3. CDR1 and CDR2 (germline): MNHNY, SVGAGI (reference sequence). Trimming took off 2 bases at V and 4 bases at J, with 9 bases between the two ends.